This TCR beta chain was profiled in a study of blood T cells in healthy people across ages. Study results and caveats: Higher diversity, along with more naive CD4+ cells, distinguished long-lived donors from aged donors. Donor CMV status was unknown, possibly confounding expanded clonotype changes.

Donors were healthy Caucasian individuals from Russia aged roughly 6 to 90. With a J-beta primer mix and a sample-barcoded 5' primer, a second PCR ran about 7 to 12 cycles. CDR3-containing paired-end reads numbering at least 2.5 million came from each sample. MiXCR was run by TCRdb on the 5' RACE reads, yielding one entry per CDR3 protein. The sample yields more than 1,400,000 distinct CDR3 sequences, 42% seen once. Trimming removed 4 bases from V and 7 bases from J; junction bases left unmatched: 6. Germline V gene data show CDR1 as SGHRS and CDR2 as YFSETQ. The CDR3 is 13 amino acids. This clonotype was counted a few times. Its target is unknown.

The genes are TRBV5-1 and TRBJ2-5; 8 bases are shared with TRBD2. Sequencing was carried out using blood. The sequence was collected from a woman aged 18 to 35 in good health. This chain's CDR3 is CASSATSEGTQYF. CDR3 nucleotide sequence: TGCGCCAGCAGCGCGACTAGCGAAGGGACCCAGTACTTC.